This T cell receptor (beta chain) emerged from a study of blood T cell repertoires in COVID-19. Living in 24 US areas, the participants were between roughly 18 and 90 years of age. Allocation to cohorts depended on clinical history reported by the participants. Germline assignment: CDR1 SGHNT and CDR2 YYREEE (reference sequence). V gave up 2 bases and J gave up 5 bases, with 9 bases separating them. The CDR3 consists of 13 residues. Per the study methods: Amplification from reference gene primers served as the basis for estimated nucleated cell counts. Libraries were prepared by immunoSEQ multiplex PCR; TCRdb keeps only in-frame clonotypes and omits some of them. V and J calls and clone size are those listed in that table; D and trimming were worked out from the DNA. Counted here are hundreds of thousands of clones, just under 90% occurring once; the ten biggest clones make up roughly 9.4%.

The TCR was taken from a woman aged 45-60 years who had recovered from COVID-19. The sample was PBMCs or T cells enriched from blood (not recorded which). This chain links TRBV5-4 with TRBJ2-3; D remains ambiguous. The CDR3 protein is CASSLVPLDTQYF. The CDR3 nucleotides are TGTGCCAGCAGCTTAGTTCCACTAGATACGCAGTATTTT. The whole variable domain, filled in from reference TRBV5-4 and TRBJ2-3, reads ETGVTQSPTHLIKTRGQQVTLRCSSQSGHNTVSWYQQALGQGPQFIFQYYREEENGRGNFPPRFSGLQFPNYSSELNVNALELDDSALYLCASSLVPLDTQYFGPGTRLTVL.